This T cell receptor (beta chain) was documented in a study of T cell repertoires in ileal Crohn's disease. Concerning this clone: As yet, its antigen is unknown.

Study-wide results and caveats: Clonal expansions were more frequent in active smokers than non-smokers at surgery.

CDR1 SGHRS and CDR2 YFSETQ come from the germline V gene. This CDR3 contains 13 residues. Trimming stripped 5 bases from V and 1 base from J, with 10 bases between. Some clones are missing from TCRdb's copy, which holds only in-frame ones; the method was immunoSEQ multiplex PCR. This sample has more than 12,000 clones, with roughly 80% found just once. The source of this sequence is an adult with Crohn's disease. The chain uses TRBV5-1 and TRBJ2-7, with D perhaps TRBD2 (6 bases). Sequenced input: ileal tissue. The CDR3 loop reads CASSSGTSYEQYF. The CDR3 nucleotides read TGCGCCAGCAGTTCCGGGACTTCCTACGAGCAGTACTTC.